This T cell receptor beta chain was sequenced for a study of cytomegalovirus exposure and HLA in healthy donors. Study-level findings and limits: The likely explanation for a cluster of highly shared sequence variants was sequencing artifact.

The primer mix had 60 Vbeta and 13 Jbeta primers. Assay used: immunoSEQ multiplex PCR; TCRdb lists only in-frame clones, some missing. This table has 280,000 or so clones, around 90% appearing once. Concerning this clone itself: Its antigen is not known.

This CDR3 region has 15 residues. Trimming cost V 6 bases and J 1 base; bases outside gene matches: 4. Germline V lookup: CDR1 MNHEY, CDR2 SMNVEV (reference sequence). This receptor was obtained from a young woman in good health and CMV-seronegative. The chain links TRBV27 to TRBJ2-1; 9 nucleotides match TRBD1. The sample was PBMCs. As DNA, the CDR3 is TGTGCCAGCAGAACCGGGACAGGGTCCTACAATGAGCAGTTCTTC. It encodes CASRTGTGSYNEQFF.